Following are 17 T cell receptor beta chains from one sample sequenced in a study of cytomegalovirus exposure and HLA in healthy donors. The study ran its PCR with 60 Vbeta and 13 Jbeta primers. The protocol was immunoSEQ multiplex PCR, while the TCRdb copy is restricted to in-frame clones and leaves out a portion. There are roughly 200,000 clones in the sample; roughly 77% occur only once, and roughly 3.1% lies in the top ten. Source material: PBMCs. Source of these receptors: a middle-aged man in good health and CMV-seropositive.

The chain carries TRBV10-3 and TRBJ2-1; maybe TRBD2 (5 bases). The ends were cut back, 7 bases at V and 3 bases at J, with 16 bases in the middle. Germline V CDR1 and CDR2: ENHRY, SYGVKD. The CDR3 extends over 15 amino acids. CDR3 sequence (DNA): TGTGCCATCACCTCTGAACGAGGGCTCTACAATGAGCAGTTCTTC. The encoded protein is CAITSERGLYNEQFF.

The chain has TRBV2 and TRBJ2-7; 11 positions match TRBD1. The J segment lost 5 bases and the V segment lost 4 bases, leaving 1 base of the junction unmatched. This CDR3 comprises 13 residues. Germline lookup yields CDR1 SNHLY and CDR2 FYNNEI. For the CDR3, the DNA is TGTGCCAGCAGTGGGACAGGGGGCGACGAGCAGTACTTC. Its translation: CASSGTGGDEQYF.

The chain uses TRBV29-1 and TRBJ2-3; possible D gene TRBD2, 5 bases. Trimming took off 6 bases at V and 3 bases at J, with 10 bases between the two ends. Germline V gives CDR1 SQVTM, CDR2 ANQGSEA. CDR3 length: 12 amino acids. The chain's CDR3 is CSVVEGTDTQYF. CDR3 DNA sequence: TGCAGCGTCGTTGAGGGAACAGATACGCAGTATTTT.

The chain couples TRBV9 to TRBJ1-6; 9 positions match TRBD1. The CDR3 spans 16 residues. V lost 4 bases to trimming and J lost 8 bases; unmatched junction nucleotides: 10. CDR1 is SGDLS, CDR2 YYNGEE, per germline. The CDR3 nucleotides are TGTGCCAGCAGCCAGGGCCAGGACAGGGGTTATTCACCCCTCCACTTT. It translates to CASSQGQDRGYSPLHF.

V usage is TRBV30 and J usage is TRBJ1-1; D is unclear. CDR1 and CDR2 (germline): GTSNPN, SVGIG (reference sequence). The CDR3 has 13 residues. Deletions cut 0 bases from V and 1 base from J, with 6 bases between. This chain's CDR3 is CAWSVAKNTEAFF. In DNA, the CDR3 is TGTGCCTGGAGTGTAGCCAAGAACACTGAAGCTTTCTTT.

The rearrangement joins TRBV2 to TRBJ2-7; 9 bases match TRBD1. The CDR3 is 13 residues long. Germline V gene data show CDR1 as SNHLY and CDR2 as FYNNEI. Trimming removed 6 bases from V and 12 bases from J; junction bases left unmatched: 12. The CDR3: CASRMGTTGGLYF. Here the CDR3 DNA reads TGTGCCAGCAGGATGGGAACGACAGGGGGTTTGTACTTC.

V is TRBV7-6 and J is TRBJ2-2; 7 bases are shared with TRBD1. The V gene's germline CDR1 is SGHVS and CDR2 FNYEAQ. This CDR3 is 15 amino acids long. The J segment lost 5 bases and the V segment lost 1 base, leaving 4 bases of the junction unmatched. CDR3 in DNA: TGTGCCAGCAGCTTAGGACTACAGGGGACCGGGGAGCTGTTTTTT. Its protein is CASSLGLQGTGELFF.

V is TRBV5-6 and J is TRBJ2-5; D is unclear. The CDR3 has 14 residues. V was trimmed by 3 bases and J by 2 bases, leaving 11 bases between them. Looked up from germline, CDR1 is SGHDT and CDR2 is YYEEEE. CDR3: CASSSGMKQETQYF. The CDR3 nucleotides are TGTGCCAGCAGCTCTGGCATGAAACAAGAGACCCAGTACTTC.

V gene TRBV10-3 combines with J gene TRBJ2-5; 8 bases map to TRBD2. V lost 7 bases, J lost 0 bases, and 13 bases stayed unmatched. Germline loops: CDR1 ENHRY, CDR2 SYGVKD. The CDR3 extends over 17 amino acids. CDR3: CAIIGRAAGGYQETQYF. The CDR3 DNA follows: TGTGCCATCATTGGTCGCGCGGCGGGAGGTTACCAAGAGACCCAGTACTTC.

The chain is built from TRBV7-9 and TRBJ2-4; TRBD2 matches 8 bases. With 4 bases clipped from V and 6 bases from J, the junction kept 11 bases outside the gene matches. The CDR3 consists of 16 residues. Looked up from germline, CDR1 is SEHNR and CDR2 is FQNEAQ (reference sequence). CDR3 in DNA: TGTGCCAGCAGCTCCCATCGGGGGGGCCTCGGAAACATTCAGTACTTC. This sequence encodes CASSSHRGGLGNIQYF.

As DNA, the CDR3 is TGTGCCAGCGGGGGACACTCCTACGAGCAGTACTTC. Protein product: CASGGHSYEQYF. This chain links TRBV6-5 with TRBJ2-7; possibly TRBD1 for D (6 bases). The CDR3 totals 12 residues. The germline V gene encodes CDR1 MNHEY and CDR2 SVGAGI. V dropped 8 bases and J dropped 0 bases, with 8 bases sitting between them.

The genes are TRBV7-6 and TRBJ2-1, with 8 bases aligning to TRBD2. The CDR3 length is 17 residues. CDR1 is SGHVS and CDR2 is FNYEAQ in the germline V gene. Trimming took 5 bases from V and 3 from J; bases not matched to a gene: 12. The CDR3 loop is CASSPYTGTRLYNEQFF. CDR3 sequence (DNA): TGTGCCAGCAGCCCTTATACCGGGACTAGGCTCTACAATGAGCAGTTCTTC. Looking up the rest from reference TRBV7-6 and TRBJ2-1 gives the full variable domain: GAGVSQSPRYKVTKRGQDVALRCDPISGHVSLYWYRQALGQGPEFLTYFNYEAQQDKSGLPNDRFSAERPEGSISTLTIQRTEQRDSAMYRCASSPYTGTRLYNEQFFGPGTRLTVL.

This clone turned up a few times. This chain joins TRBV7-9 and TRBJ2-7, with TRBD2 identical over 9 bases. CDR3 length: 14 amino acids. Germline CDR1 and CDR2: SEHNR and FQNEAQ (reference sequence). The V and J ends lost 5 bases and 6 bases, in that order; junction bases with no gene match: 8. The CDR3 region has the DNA TGTGCCAGCAGCCTCCCAAAGCGGGGGGCCGAGCAGTACTTC. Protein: CASSLPKRGAEQYF.

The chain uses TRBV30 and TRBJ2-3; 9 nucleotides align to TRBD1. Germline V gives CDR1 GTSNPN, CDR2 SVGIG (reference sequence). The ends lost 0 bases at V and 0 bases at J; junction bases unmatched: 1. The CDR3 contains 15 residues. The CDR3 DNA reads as TGTGCCTGGAGTGTGGGACAGGGAAGCACAGATACGCAGTATTTT. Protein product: CAWSVGQGSTDTQYF.

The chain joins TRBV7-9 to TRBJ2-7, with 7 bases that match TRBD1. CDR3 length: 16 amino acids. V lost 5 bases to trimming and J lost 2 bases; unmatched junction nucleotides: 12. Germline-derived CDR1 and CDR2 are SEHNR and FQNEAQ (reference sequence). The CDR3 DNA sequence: TGTGCCAGCAGCCCCATTCCGGGACAGACTCCCTACGAGCAGTACTTC. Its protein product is CASSPIPGQTPYEQYF.

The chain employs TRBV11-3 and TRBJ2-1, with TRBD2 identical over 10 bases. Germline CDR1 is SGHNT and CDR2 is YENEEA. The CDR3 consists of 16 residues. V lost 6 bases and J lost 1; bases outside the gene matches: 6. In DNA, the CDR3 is TGTGCCAGCAGTTTTAGCGGGAGGAGTTCCTACAATGAGCAGTTCTTC. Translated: CASSFSGRSSYNEQFF.

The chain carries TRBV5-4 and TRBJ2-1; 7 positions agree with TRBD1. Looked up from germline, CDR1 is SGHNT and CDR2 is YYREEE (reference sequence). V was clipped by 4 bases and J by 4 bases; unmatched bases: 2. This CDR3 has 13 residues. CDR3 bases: TGTGCCAGCAGCATGACAGGGTACAATGAGCAGTTCTTC. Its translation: CASSMTGYNEQFF. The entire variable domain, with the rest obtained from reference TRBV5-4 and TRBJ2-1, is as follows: ETGVTQSPTHLIKTRGQQVTLRCSSQSGHNTVSWYQQALGQGPQFIFQYYREEENGRGNFPPRFSGLQFPNYSSELNVNALELDDSALYLCASSMTGYNEQFFGPGTRLTVL.